This TCR beta chain comes out of a study of CD8+ T cells in alopecia areata. Specified treatment: oral pan-JAK inhibitor, 5-10 mg twice daily. RNA extraction was followed by reverse transcription into cDNA, which acted as the sequencing template. Sequencing was performed with immunoSEQ multiplex PCR; in TCRdb, only in-frame clones are kept and a portion is missing. This sample has around 150,000 clones; just over 65% occur once, and the top ten carry 0.9% to 1%. This CDR3 contains 14 residues. CDR1 and CDR2 (germline): SGHDN, FVKESK. V lost 3 bases, J lost 1 base, and 9 bases lay in between. This sequence was found in a human donor with alopecia areata. This specimen consisted of CD4+ T cells sorted from blood, obtained at week 4, from a patient treated with tofacitinib. The chain links TRBV14 to TRBJ1-1; D remains ambiguous. The CDR3 region is CASSHQRQNTEAFF. CDR3 DNA sequence: TGTGCCAGCAGCCACCAACGCCAGAACACTGAAGCTTTCTTT.